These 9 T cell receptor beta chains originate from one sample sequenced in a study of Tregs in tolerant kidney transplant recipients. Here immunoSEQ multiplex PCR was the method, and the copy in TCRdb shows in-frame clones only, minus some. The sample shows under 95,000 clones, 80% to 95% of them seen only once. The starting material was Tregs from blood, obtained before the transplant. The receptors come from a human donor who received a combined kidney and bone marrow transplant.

In nucleotides, the CDR3 is TGTGCCAGCAGCTTAGTGGTGCAAGAGACCCAGTACTTC. Its protein product is CASSLVVQETQYF. The chain employs TRBV7-2 and TRBJ2-5; D is uncertain. The CDR3 is 13 amino acids. V gave up 1 base and J gave up 2 bases, with 5 bases separating them. Germline CDR1 reads SGHTA; CDR2 reads FQGNSA.

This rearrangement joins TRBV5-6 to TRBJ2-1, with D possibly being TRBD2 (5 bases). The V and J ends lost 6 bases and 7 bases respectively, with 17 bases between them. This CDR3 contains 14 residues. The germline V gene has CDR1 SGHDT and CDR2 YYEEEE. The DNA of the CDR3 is TGTGCCAGCACAGCGGCCCTGTTGAGGAATGAGCAGTTCTTC. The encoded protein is CASTAALLRNEQFF. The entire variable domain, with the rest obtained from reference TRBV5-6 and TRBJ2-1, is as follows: DAGVTQSPTHLIKTRGQQVTLRCSPKSGHDTVSWYQQALGQGPQFIFQYYEEEERQRGNFPDRFSGHQFPNYSSELNVNALLLGDSALYLCASTAALLRNEQFFGPGTRLTVL.

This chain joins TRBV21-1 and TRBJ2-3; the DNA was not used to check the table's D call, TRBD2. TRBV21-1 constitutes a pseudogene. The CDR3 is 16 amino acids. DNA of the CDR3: TGTGCCAGCAGCAAAGCGCTTTGGGGGGTGCCAGATACGCAGTATTTT. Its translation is CASSKALWGVPDTQYF.

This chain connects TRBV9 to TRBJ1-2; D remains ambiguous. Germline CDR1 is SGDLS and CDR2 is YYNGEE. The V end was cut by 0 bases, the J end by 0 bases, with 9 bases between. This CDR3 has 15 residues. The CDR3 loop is CASSVDPGANYGYTF. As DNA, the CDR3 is TGTGCCAGCAGCGTAGACCCAGGAGCTAACTATGGCTACACCTTC.

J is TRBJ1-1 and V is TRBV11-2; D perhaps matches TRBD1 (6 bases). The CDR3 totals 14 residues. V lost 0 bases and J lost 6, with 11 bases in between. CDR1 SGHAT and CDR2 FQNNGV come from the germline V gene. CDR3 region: CASSLEGGIPEAFF. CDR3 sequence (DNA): TGTGCCAGCAGCTTAGAAGGGGGGATTCCTGAAGCTTTCTTT.

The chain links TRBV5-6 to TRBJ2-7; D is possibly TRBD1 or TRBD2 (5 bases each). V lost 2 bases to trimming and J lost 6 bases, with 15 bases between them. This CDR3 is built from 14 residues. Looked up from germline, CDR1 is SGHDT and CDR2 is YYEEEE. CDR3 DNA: TGTGCCAGCAGCTTCGGGGCAGAAATCCTCGAGCAGTACTTC. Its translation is CASSFGAEILEQYF.

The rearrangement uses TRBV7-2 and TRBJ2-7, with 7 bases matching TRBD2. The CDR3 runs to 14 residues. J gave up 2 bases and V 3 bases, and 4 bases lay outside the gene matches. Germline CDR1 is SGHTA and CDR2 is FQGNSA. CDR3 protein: CASSLGREAYEQYF. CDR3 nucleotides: TGTGCCAGCAGCTTGGGTCGGGAGGCCTACGAGCAGTACTTC.

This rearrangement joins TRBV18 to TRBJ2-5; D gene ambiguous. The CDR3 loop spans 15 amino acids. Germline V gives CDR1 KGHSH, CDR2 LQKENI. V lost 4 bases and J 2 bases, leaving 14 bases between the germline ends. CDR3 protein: CASSLQEVGQETQYF. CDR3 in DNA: TGTGCCAGCTCACTTCAAGAGGTCGGGCAAGAGACCCAGTACTTC.

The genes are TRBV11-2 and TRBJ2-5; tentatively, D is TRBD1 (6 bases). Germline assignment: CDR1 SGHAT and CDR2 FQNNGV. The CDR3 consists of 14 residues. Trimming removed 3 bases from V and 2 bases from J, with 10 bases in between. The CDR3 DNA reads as TGTGCCAGCAGCTTGGGGGCGACACAAGAGACCCAGTACTTC. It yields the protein CASSLGATQETQYF.